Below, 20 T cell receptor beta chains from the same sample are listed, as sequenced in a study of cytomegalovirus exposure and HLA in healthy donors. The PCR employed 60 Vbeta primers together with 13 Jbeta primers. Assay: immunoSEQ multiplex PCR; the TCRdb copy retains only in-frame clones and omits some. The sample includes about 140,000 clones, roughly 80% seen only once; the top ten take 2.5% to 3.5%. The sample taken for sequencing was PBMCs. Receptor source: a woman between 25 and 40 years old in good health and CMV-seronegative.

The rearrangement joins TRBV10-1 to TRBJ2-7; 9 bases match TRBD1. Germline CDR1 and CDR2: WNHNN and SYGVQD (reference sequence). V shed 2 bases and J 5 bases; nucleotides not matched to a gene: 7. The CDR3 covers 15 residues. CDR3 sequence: CASSEAGTGTHEQYF. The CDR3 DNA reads TGCGCCAGCAGTGAGGCCGGGACAGGGACCCACGAGCAGTACTTC.

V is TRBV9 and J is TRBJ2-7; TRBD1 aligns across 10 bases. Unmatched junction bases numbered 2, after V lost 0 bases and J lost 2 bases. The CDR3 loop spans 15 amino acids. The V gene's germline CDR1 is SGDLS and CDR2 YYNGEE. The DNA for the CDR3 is TGTGCCAGCAGCGTAGGTGGGACAGGGGCCTACGAGCAGTACTTC. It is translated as CASSVGGTGAYEQYF.

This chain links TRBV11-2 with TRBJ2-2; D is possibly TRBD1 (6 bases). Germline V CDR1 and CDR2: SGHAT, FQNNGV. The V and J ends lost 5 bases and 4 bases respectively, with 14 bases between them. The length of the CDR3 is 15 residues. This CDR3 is CASSPGTGTTGELFF. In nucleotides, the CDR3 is TGTGCCAGCAGCCCCGGTACAGGGACCACCGGGGAGCTGTTTTTT.

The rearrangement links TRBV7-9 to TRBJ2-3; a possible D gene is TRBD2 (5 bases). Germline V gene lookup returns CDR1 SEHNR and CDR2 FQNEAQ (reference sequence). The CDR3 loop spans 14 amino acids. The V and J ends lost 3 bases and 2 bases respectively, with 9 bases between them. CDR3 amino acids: CASSFSGNTDTQYF. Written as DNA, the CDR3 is TGTGCCAGCAGCTTTTCGGGGAACACAGATACGCAGTATTTT.

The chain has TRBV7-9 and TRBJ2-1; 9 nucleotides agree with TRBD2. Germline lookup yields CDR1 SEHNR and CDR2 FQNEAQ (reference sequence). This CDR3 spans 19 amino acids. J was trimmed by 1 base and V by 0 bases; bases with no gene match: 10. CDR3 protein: CASSLAVSGRSSSYNEQFF. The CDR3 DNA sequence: TGTGCCAGCAGCTTAGCGGTGAGCGGGAGGTCCAGTTCCTACAATGAGCAGTTCTTC.

CDR3 in DNA: TGTGCCAGCAGCGACCGCGCCGGGACAGGTGGCGAGCAGTACTTC. It specifies CASSDRAGTGGEQYF. The V and J genes are TRBV2 and TRBJ2-7, with 8 bases lining up with TRBD1. The CDR3 has 15 amino acids. The V segment lost 6 bases and the J segment 6 bases; nucleotides outside the gene matches: 13. CDR1 is SNHLY, CDR2 FYNNEI, per germline.

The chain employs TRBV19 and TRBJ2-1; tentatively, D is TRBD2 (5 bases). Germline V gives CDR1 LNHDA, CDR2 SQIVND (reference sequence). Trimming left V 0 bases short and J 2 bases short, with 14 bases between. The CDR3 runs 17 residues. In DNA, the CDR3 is TGTGCCAGTAGTATAGAACGGGGAACTAGTGCCTACAATGAGCAGTTCTTC. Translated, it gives CASSIERGTSAYNEQFF.

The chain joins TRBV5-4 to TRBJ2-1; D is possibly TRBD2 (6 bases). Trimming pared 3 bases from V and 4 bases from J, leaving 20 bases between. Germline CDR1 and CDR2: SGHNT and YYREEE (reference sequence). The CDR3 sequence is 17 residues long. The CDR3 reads CASSSSPRGTPYNEQFF. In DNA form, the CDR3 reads TGTGCCAGCAGCTCATCCCCCCGCGGGACCCCTTACAATGAGCAGTTCTTC.

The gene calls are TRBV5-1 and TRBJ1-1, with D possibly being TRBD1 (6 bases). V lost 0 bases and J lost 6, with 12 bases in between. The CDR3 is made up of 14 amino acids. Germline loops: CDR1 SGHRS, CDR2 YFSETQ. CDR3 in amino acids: CASSLATGLPEAFF. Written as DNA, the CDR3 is TGCGCCAGCAGCTTGGCTACAGGGTTACCTGAAGCTTTCTTT.

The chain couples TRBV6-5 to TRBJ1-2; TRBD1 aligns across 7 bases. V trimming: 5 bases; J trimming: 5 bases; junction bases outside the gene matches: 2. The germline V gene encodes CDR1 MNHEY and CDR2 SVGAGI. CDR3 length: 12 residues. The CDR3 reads CASSRQGYGYTF. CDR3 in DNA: TGTGCCAGCAGTCGACAGGGTTATGGCTACACCTTC.

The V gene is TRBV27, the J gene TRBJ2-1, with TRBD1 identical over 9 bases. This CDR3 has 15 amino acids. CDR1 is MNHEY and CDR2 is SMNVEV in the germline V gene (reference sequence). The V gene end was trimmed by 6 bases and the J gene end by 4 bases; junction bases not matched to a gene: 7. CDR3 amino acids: CASRDGTGIYNEQFF. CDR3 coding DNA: TGTGCCAGCAGAGACGGGACAGGGATATACAATGAGCAGTTCTTC.

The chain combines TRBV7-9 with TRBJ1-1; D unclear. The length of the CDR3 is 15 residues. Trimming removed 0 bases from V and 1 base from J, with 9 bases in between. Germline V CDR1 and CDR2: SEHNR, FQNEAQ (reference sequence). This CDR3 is CASSLAESQNTEAFF. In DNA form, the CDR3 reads TGTGCCAGCAGCTTAGCCGAGTCCCAGAACACTGAAGCTTTCTTT.

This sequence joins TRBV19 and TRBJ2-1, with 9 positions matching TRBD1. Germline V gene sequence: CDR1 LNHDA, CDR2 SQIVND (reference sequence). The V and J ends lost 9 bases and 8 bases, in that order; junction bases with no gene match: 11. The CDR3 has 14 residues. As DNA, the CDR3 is TGTGCCAGCGGAGGGACAGGGTCTGGGGATGAGCAGTTCTTC. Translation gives CASGGTGSGDEQFF.

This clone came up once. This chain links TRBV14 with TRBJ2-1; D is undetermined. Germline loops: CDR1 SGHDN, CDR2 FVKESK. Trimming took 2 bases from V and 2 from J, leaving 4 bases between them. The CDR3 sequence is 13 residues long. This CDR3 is CASSQTTYNEQFF. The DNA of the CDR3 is TGTGCCAGCAGCCAAACTACCTACAATGAGCAGTTCTTC.

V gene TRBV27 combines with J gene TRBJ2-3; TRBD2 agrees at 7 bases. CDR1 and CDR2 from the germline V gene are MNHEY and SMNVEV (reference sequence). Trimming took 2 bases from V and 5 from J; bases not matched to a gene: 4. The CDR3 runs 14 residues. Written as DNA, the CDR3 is TGTGCCAGCAGTTTAAGGATAGCGGGAGATACGCAGTATTTT. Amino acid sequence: CASSLRIAGDTQYF.

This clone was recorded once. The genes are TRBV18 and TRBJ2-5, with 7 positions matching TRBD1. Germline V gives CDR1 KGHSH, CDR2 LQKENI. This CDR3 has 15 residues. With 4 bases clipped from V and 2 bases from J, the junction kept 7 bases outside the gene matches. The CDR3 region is CASSLPGQQQETQYF. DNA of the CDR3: TGTGCCAGCTCACTACCGGGACAGCAGCAAGAGACCCAGTACTTC.

The CDR3 is CASSVGLAGSSYEQYF. CDR3 sequence (DNA): TGTGCCAGCAGCGTAGGCTTGGCGGGGAGCTCCTACGAGCAGTACTTC. The rearrangement uses TRBV9 and TRBJ2-7; a possible D gene is TRBD2 (6 bases). Between the trimmed V and J ends, which lost 0 bases and 0 bases, there was a span of 13 bases. CDR3 length: 16 residues. Germline values: CDR1 SGDLS, CDR2 YYNGEE.

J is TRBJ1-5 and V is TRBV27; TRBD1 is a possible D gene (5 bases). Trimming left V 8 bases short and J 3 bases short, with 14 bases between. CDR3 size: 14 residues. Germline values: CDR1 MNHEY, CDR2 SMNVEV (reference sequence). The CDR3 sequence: CASRIRGHNQPQHF. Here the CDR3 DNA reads TGTGCCAGCCGAATCCGAGGACACAATCAGCCCCAGCATTTT.

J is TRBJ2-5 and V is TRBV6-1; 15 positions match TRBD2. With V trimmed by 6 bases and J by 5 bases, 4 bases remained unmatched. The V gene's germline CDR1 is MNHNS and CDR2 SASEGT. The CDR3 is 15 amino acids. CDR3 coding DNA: TGTGCCAGCAGGAGGACTAGCGGGGGGGACGAGACCCAGTACTTC. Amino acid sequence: CASRRTSGGDETQYF.

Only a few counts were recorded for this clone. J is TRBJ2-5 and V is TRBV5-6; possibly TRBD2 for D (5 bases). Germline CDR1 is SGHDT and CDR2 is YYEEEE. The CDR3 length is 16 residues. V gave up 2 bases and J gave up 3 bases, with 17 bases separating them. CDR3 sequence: CASSFGTGLAKETQYF. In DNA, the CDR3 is TGTGCCAGCAGCTTCGGTACGGGGTTGGCCAAAGAGACCCAGTACTTC.